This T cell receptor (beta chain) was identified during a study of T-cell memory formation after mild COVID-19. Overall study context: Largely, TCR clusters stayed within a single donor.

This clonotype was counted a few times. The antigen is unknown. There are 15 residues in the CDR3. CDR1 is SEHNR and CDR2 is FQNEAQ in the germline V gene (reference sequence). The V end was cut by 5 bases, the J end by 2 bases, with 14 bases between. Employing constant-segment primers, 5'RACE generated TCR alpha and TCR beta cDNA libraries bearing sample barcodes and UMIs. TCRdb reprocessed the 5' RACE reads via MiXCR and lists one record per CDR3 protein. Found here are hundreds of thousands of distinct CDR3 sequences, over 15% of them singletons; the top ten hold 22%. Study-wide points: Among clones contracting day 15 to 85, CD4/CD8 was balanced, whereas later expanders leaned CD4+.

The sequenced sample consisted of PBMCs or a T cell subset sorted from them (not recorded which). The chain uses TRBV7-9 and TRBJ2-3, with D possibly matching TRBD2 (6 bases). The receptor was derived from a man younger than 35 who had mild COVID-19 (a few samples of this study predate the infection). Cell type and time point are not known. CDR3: CASSPIERATDTQYF. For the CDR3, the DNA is TGTGCCAGCAGCCCTATTGAGCGGGCCACAGATACGCAGTATTTT.